This TCR beta chain was recovered during a study of OX40 agonist ivuxolimab in advanced cancers. Study background: Patients were roughly 83% male with ages about 23 to 80, mean about 65.

Notes on the study in general: Expanded clones were, on average, more numerous in CD8+ T cells than in CD4+.

A note on this clone: Its antigen remains unknown.

Per the germline V gene, CDR1 is LNHDA and CDR2 is SQIVND (reference sequence). V dropped 3 bases and J dropped 6 bases, with 14 bases sitting between them. This CDR3 comprises 15 residues. The protocol was immunoSEQ multiplex PCR, while the TCRdb copy is restricted to in-frame clones and leaves out a portion. The sample holds under 25,000 clones, approximately 80% seen once. With autoimmune disease history or systemic immunosuppression, patients were excluded. Peripheral blood came from all dose cohorts at three timepoints. The material was CD4+ or CD8+ T cells sorted from blood, obtained in a trial of the OX40 agonist ivuxolimab. This receptor was obtained from an adult with an advanced solid tumor such as melanoma, head and neck, liver or kidney cancer. J is TRBJ2-2 and V is TRBV19; the D gene is possibly TRBD1 (6 bases). CDR3 sequence: CASSILQGYAGELFF. In DNA form, the CDR3 reads TGTGCCAGTAGTATCCTACAGGGATACGCCGGGGAGCTGTTTTTT. The whole variable domain, filled in from reference TRBV19 and TRBJ2-2, reads DGGITQSPKYLFRKEGQNVTLSCEQNLNHDAMYWYRQDPGQGLRLIYYSQIVNDFQKGDIAEGYSVSREKKESFPLTVTSAQKNPTAFYLCASSILQGYAGELFFGEGSRLTVL.